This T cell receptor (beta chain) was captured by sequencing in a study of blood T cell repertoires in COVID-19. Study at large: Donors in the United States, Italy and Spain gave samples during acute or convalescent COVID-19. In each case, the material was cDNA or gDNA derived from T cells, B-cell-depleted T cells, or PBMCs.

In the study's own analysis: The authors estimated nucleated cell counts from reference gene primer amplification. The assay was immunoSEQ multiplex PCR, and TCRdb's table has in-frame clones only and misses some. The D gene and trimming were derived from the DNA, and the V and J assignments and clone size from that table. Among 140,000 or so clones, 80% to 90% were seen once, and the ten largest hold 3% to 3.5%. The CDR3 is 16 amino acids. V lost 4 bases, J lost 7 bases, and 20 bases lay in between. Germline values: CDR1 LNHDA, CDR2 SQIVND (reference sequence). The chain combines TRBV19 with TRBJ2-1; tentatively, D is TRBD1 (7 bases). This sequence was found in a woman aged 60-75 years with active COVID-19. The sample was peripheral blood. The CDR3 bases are TGTGCCAGTAGTACCGCAGGGGGGCGGAATATGAATGAGCAGTTCTTC. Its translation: CASSTAGGRNMNEQFF.